Below, 17 T cell receptor beta chains from the same sample are listed, as sequenced in a study of T cell changes during pregnancy in multiple sclerosis. The table came from immunoSEQ multiplex PCR; TCRdb's copy has only in-frame clones and leaves some out. The sample lists around 69,000 clones; 91% were seen once. The specimen comprised CD8+ T cells from peripheral blood mononuclear cells, sampled before pregnancy. These receptors were taken from a female donor with multiple sclerosis, enrolled in a pregnancy study.

This clone has a single count. The rearrangement joins TRBV27 to TRBJ2-1, with D maybe TRBD1 (5 bases). V lost 5 bases and J 7 bases, leaving 12 bases between the germline ends. Germline loops: CDR1 MNHEY, CDR2 SMNVEV (reference sequence). The CDR3 length is 13 residues. This CDR3 reads CASSLRQPNEQFF. Written as DNA, the CDR3 is TGTGCCAGCAGTCTGAGACAGCCGAATGAGCAGTTCTTC.

The chain couples TRBV2 to TRBJ1-4; D may be TRBD1 (6 bases). The CDR3 length is 17 residues. Per the germline V gene, CDR1 is SNHLY and CDR2 is FYNNEI. With 2 bases removed from V and 5 bases from J, the gap between germline ends came to 18 bases. The chain's CDR3 is CASSENWGGVPNEKLFF. For the CDR3, the DNA is TGTGCCAGCAGTGAAAATTGGGGGGGCGTCCCCAATGAAAAACTGTTTTTT.

This clone was seen once. V usage is TRBV2 and J usage is TRBJ2-5, with 9 bases lining up with TRBD2. J was trimmed by 2 bases and V by 2 bases; bases with no gene match: 3. CDR1 is SNHLY and CDR2 is FYNNEI in the germline V gene. The CDR3 loop spans 15 amino acids. CDR3 in amino acids: CASSERLAGQETQYF. CDR3 in DNA: TGTGCCAGCAGTGAAAGGCTAGCGGGGCAAGAGACCCAGTACTTC.

This rearrangement joins TRBV7-6 to TRBJ1-5, with D possibly being TRBD1 (5 bases). CDR1 is SGHVS, CDR2 FNYEAQ, per germline. The germline V and J ends were trimmed by 5 bases and 0 bases, with 14 bases remaining between them. The length of the CDR3 is 16 residues. The CDR3 DNA is TGTGCCAGCAGCCTCGGTGGGGGGATTAGCAATCAGCCCCAGCATTTT. This gives the protein CASSLGGGISNQPQHF.

The gene calls are TRBV6-6 and TRBJ1-4; D is undetermined. Trimming removed 0 bases from V and 7 bases from J, with 15 bases in between. The length of the CDR3 is 16 residues. The germline CDR1 and CDR2 sequences are MNHNY and SVGAGI (reference sequence). DNA of the CDR3: TGTGCCAGCAGTTACTCGAACCGTTACAGTCCTGAAAAACTGTTTTTT. The encoded protein is CASSYSNRYSPEKLFF.

This chain uses TRBV5-6 with TRBJ1-1; D gene uncertain. Germline lookup yields CDR1 SGHDT and CDR2 YYEEEE. CDR3 length: 14 amino acids. The ends were cut back, 2 bases at V and 2 bases at J, with 10 bases in the middle. CDR3 amino acids: CASSFFGENTEAFF. The CDR3 region has the DNA TGTGCCAGCAGCTTCTTCGGGGAAAACACTGAAGCTTTCTTT. Using reference TRBV5-6 and TRBJ1-1 for the parts outside the CDR3, the full variable domain is DAGVTQSPTHLIKTRGQQVTLRCSPKSGHDTVSWYQQALGQGPQFIFQYYEEEERQRGNFPDRFSGHQFPNYSSELNVNALLLGDSALYLCASSFFGENTEAFFGQGTRLTVV.

The gene calls are TRBV6-1 and TRBJ1-5; 8 bases line up with TRBD1. Trimming took 4 bases from V and 7 from J; bases not matched to a gene: 9. Looked up from germline, CDR1 is MNHNS and CDR2 is SASEGT. This CDR3 has 15 amino acids. CDR3 bases: TGTGCCAGCAGTGCCTCTGGACAGGGAAGGCAGCCCCAGCATTTT. Translated, it gives CASSASGQGRQPQHF.

The genes are TRBV18 and TRBJ1-5, with 9 bases lining up with TRBD1. The V segment lost 6 bases and the J segment 6 bases; nucleotides outside the gene matches: 6. Germline V CDR1 and CDR2: KGHSH, LQKENI. The CDR3 loop spans 14 amino acids. This chain's CDR3 is CASSPDRGGQPQHF. DNA of the CDR3: TGTGCCAGCTCCCCGGACAGGGGCGGTCAGCCCCAGCATTTT.

The genes are TRBV5-4 and TRBJ1-2; TRBD1 matches at 9 bases. This CDR3 region has 16 residues. With V trimmed by 0 bases and J by 6 bases, 9 bases remained unmatched. The germline V gene has CDR1 SGHNT and CDR2 YYREEE (reference sequence). This CDR3 is CASSLATGQGPNGYTF. CDR3 DNA sequence: TGTGCCAGCAGCTTGGCGACGGGACAGGGACCGAATGGCTACACCTTC.

V usage is TRBV15 and J usage is TRBJ1-6, with TRBD1 matching 7 bases. Germline CDR1 is LNHNV and CDR2 is YYDKDF (reference sequence). The junction had 7 bases not matched to a gene; V was cut back by 5 bases and J by 6 bases. The CDR3 runs to 15 residues. The DNA for the CDR3 is TGTGCCACCAGCTCAAAGACAGGGTCTAATTCACCCCTCCACTTT. Protein sequence: CATSSKTGSNSPLHF.

This chain joins TRBV5-6 and TRBJ2-1; 9 bases line up with TRBD2. Trimming cost V 3 bases and J 4 bases; bases outside gene matches: 8. The CDR3 has 16 amino acids. CDR1 is SGHDT and CDR2 is YYEEEE in the germline V gene. CDR3: CASSSKVAGVYNEQFF. DNA for the CDR3: TGTGCCAGCAGCTCTAAAGTAGCGGGGGTTTACAATGAGCAGTTCTTC. Filled out from reference TRBV5-6 and TRBJ2-1, the complete variable domain reads DAGVTQSPTHLIKTRGQQVTLRCSPKSGHDTVSWYQQALGQGPQFIFQYYEEEERQRGNFPDRFSGHQFPNYSSELNVNALLLGDSALYLCASSSKVAGVYNEQFFGPGTRLTVL.

This chain links TRBV7-2 with TRBJ2-2, with D possibly TRBD2 on 6 matching bases. The V gene's germline CDR1 is SGHTA and CDR2 FQGNSA. Trimming took 3 bases from V and 1 from J, leaving 6 bases between them. The CDR3 is 14 amino acids. The CDR3 is CASSLEGNTGELFF. CDR3 nucleotides: TGTGCCAGCAGCTTGGAGGGGAACACCGGGGAGCTGTTTTTT.

V and J are TRBV9 and TRBJ2-1, with D possibly being TRBD2 (6 bases). The CDR3 sequence is 14 residues long. V lost 0 bases to trimming and J lost 4 bases, with 8 bases between them. Germline CDR1 SGDLS, CDR2 YYNGEE. The CDR3 DNA is TGTGCCAGCAGCGTAGATGGGGGGTACAATGAGCAGTTCTTC. Its protein product is CASSVDGGYNEQFF. The full variable domain, rest sourced from reference TRBV9 and TRBJ2-1, is DSGVTQTPKHLITATGQRVTLRCSPRSGDLSVYWYQQSLDQGLQFLIQYYNGEERAKGNILERFSAQQFPDLHSELNLSSLELGDSALYFCASSVDGGYNEQFFGPGTRLTVL.

The chain recombines TRBV2 with TRBJ2-2; TRBD1 agrees at 8 bases. Losses at the gene ends were 8 bases for V and 2 bases for J; bases not matched to a gene: 4. Germline V lookup: CDR1 SNHLY, CDR2 FYNNEI. This CDR3 comprises 14 residues. The CDR3 loop is CASHGQGNTGELFF. The CDR3, as DNA: TGTGCCAGCCACGGACAGGGAAACACCGGGGAGCTGTTTTTT.

The V gene is TRBV9, the J gene TRBJ2-2, with 7 bases that match TRBD2. V lost 3 bases, J lost 8 bases, and 1 base stayed unmatched. CDR3 size: 12 residues. Germline CDR1 SGDLS, CDR2 YYNGEE. The CDR3 bases are TGTGCCAGCAGCGGGGGGGGTGGGGAGCTGTTTTTT. Translation: CASSGGGGELFF.

J is TRBJ2-7 and V is TRBV5-1, with a possible D match to TRBD1 (5 bases). The CDR3 length is 13 residues. Germline V gives CDR1 SGHRS, CDR2 YFSETQ. Trimming stripped 0 bases from V and 5 bases from J, with 9 bases between. The CDR3 protein is CASSLELGDEQYF. The CDR3 DNA follows: TGCGCCAGCAGCTTGGAGCTAGGGGACGAGCAGTACTTC.

CDR3 sequence reads: CASSLWPPGAYQPQHF. CDR3 bases: TGTGCCAGCAGCTTATGGCCTCCAGGGGCGTATCAGCCCCAGCATTTT. The V call is TRBV13, the J call TRBJ1-5, with a possible D match to TRBD1 (6 bases). Germline CDR1 reads PRHDT; CDR2 reads FYEKMQ (reference sequence). The CDR3 runs to 16 residues. V was shortened by 2 bases and J by 5 bases, with 16 bases between the two germline ends. Looking up the rest from reference TRBV13 and TRBJ1-5 gives the full variable domain: AAGVIQSPRHLIKEKRETATLKCYPIPRHDTVYWYQQGPGQDPQFLISFYEKMQSDKGSIPDRFSAQQFSDYHSELNMSSLELGDSALYFCASSLWPPGAYQPQHFGDGTRLSIL.